The 21 T cell receptor beta chains given below trace back to one sample, sequenced in a study of cytomegalovirus exposure and HLA in healthy donors. The study ran its PCR with 60 Vbeta and 13 Jbeta primers. Sequenced by immunoSEQ multiplex PCR; TCRdb stores in-frame clones only, minus some. Here the sample spans 150,000 or so clones, about 86% being singletons. Sequenced: PBMCs. Every receptor here comes from a woman younger than 35 in good health and CMV-seronegative.

This chain links TRBV6-6 with TRBJ2-1; TRBD2 matches 11 bases. From germline, CDR1 is MNHNY and CDR2 SVGAGI (reference sequence). The CDR3 has 16 residues. V trimming: 7 bases; J trimming: 4 bases; junction bases outside the gene matches: 9. CDR3 in DNA: TGTGCCAGCAACTGGAGGACTAGCGGGTATTACAATGAGCAGTTCTTC. It translates to CASNWRTSGYYNEQFF.

This clone was observed a handful of times. The chain carries TRBV6-6 and TRBJ1-6; the match to TRBD1 covers 9 bases. This CDR3 has 15 residues. Germline CDR1 and CDR2: MNHNY and SVGAGI (reference sequence). The junction had 10 bases not matched to a gene; V was cut back by 6 bases and J by 10 bases. CDR3 loop: CASRPRDREKSPLHF. CDR3 nucleotide sequence: TGTGCCAGCAGACCCCGGGACAGGGAGAAATCACCCCTCCACTTT.

The rearrangement links TRBV2 to TRBJ2-2; 12 nucleotides match TRBD2. This CDR3 has 16 residues. J was trimmed by 7 bases and V by 4 bases; bases with no gene match: 7. CDR1 is SNHLY and CDR2 is FYNNEI in the germline V gene. CDR3 in DNA: TGTGCCAGCAGTGGACTAGCGGGGGACTTAAGCGGGGAGCTGTTTTTT. This sequence encodes CASSGLAGDLSGELFF. The complete variable domain, with remaining parts taken from reference TRBV2 and TRBJ2-2, reads EPEVTQTPSHQVTQMGQEVILRCVPISNHLYFYWYRQILGQKVEFLVSFYNNEISEKSEIFDDQFSVERPDGSNFTLKIRSTKLEDSAMYFCASSGLAGDLSGELFFGEGSRLTVL.

This clone was found once. V usage is TRBV30 and J usage is TRBJ1-1; TRBD1 matches 9 bases. From germline, CDR1 is GTSNPN and CDR2 SVGIG (reference sequence). V lost 3 bases to trimming and J lost 4 bases; unmatched junction nucleotides: 9. The CDR3 contains 15 residues. The CDR3 sequence is CAWRYRGRGSTEAFF. In DNA form, the CDR3 reads TGTGCCTGGAGATACAGGGGGCGGGGAAGCACTGAAGCTTTCTTT.

This chain connects TRBV15 to TRBJ2-3, with 12 bases identical to TRBD1. Trimming removed 2 bases from V and 9 bases from J; junction bases left unmatched: 6. Per germline, CDR1 LNHNV and CDR2 YYDKDF (reference sequence). The CDR3 is 15 amino acids. CDR3 nucleotide sequence: TGTGCCACCAGCAGACCGGGACAGGGGGCCGGCACGCAGTATTTT. Protein: CATSRPGQGAGTQYF.

This chain joins TRBV28 and TRBJ2-3, with a possible D match to TRBD1 (6 bases). The CDR3 is 15 amino acids. Germline V gene data show CDR1 as MDHEN and CDR2 as SYDVKM. Trimming left V 6 bases short and J 1 base short, with 14 bases between. Written as DNA, the CDR3 is TGTGCCAGCAGGTCAGGGGTCTTGGGCACAGATACGCAGTATTTT. Translating it yields CASRSGVLGTDTQYF.

The rearrangement uses TRBV30 and TRBJ2-7; 11 bases map to TRBD2. V lost 0 bases, J lost 4 bases, and 2 bases stayed unmatched. This CDR3 has 14 residues. CDR1 GTSNPN and CDR2 SVGIG come from the germline V gene (reference sequence). CDR3 bases: TGTGCCTGGAGTGTAGCTAGCGGGAGGTACGAGCAGTACTTC. Protein product: CAWSVASGRYEQYF.

The chain links TRBV27 to TRBJ1-4; D is perhaps TRBD1 (5 bases). V lost 0 bases and J 8 bases, leaving 13 bases between the germline ends. The germline gives CDR1 MNHEY, CDR2 SMNVEV (reference sequence). The CDR3 extends over 15 amino acids. The CDR3 DNA reads as TGTGCCAGCAGTTTATCTTACAGGAGGGACGAAAAACTGTTTTTT. Amino acid sequence: CASSLSYRRDEKLFF.

This chain joins TRBV19 and TRBJ1-5, with D tentatively TRBD1 (6 bases). Trimming pared 6 bases from V and 6 bases from J, leaving 18 bases between. This CDR3 is 15 amino acids long. CDR1 and CDR2 (germline): LNHDA, SQIVND (reference sequence). Written as DNA, the CDR3 is TGTGCCAGTAGGTTGACAGGATGGAATAGTCAGCCCCAGCATTTT. It translates to CASRLTGWNSQPQHF.

The gene calls are TRBV29-1 and TRBJ1-1, with a weak D call TRBD1 (6 bases). Trimming removed 7 bases from V and 5 bases from J, with 14 bases in between. The germline V gene encodes CDR1 SQVTM and CDR2 ANQGSEA. This CDR3 has 12 residues. The CDR3 here is CSAVLQGTEAFF. Written as DNA, the CDR3 is TGCAGCGCGGTCCTTCAGGGGACTGAAGCTTTCTTT.

The genes are TRBV14 and TRBJ2-7; 10 bases agree with TRBD1. The CDR3 runs to 16 residues. Germline V gene sequence: CDR1 SGHDN, CDR2 FVKESK. The V and J ends lost 1 base and 6 bases, in that order; junction bases with no gene match: 9. The CDR3 DNA follows: TGTGCCAGCAGCCAAGGCCGGGACAGGGGCATAGGCGAGCAGTACTTC. Translation gives CASSQGRDRGIGEQYF.

J is TRBJ2-7 and V is TRBV21-1; TRBD2, as called in the table, went unchecked against the DNA. TRBV21-1 is a documented pseudogene. The CDR3 length is 12 residues. The CDR3 sequence is CASSKVGYEQYF. CDR3 DNA: TGTGCCAGCAGCAAAGTCGGGTACGAGCAGTACTTC.

The chain links TRBV6-5 to TRBJ1-5, with 7 positions matching TRBD1. V was pared by 7 bases and J by 0 bases, with 6 bases of the junction left unmatched. The germline CDR1 and CDR2 sequences are MNHEY and SVGAGI. The CDR3 is 15 amino acids. The CDR3 is CASIAYRGSNQPQHF. For the CDR3, the DNA is TGTGCCAGCATTGCCTACAGGGGTAGCAATCAGCCCCAGCATTTT.

The genes are TRBV10-3 and TRBJ2-5, with a weak D call TRBD1 (7 bases). CDR3 size: 15 residues. Trimming stripped 2 bases from V and 1 base from J, with 11 bases between. The V gene's germline CDR1 is ENHRY and CDR2 SYGVKD. The chain's CDR3 is CAISEQGGGQETQYF. The CDR3 DNA follows: TGTGCCATCAGTGAGCAGGGGGGAGGCCAAGAGACCCAGTACTTC.

The chain combines TRBV4-1 with TRBJ1-5, with 7 bases identical to TRBD1. J was trimmed by 3 bases and V by 0 bases; bases with no gene match: 5. The CDR3 contains 16 residues. Germline V gene lookup returns CDR1 MGHRA and CDR2 YSYEKL. CDR3 DNA sequence: TGCGCCAGCAGCCAAGATGACAGGGACCTCAATCAGCCCCAGCATTTT. Translation gives CASSQDDRDLNQPQHF.

The chain uses TRBV6-5 and TRBJ2-7; 8 nucleotides match TRBD1. Per germline, CDR1 MNHEY and CDR2 SVGAGI. The CDR3 has 12 residues. The trim removed 8 bases at V and 4 bases at J, leaving 4 bases unmatched. CDR3 sequence (DNA): TGTGCCAGCTGGGGACAGGATTACGAGCAGTACTTC. Protein: CASWGQDYEQYF.

The chain recombines TRBV7-8 with TRBJ2-5; 7 bases are shared with TRBD2. V lost 5 bases to trimming and J lost 5 bases; unmatched junction nucleotides: 5. This CDR3 comprises 13 residues. Looked up from germline, CDR1 is SGHVS and CDR2 is FQNEAQ. The CDR3 sequence is CASSPGRWETQYF. DNA for the CDR3: TGTGCCAGCAGCCCCGGGAGGTGGGAGACCCAGTACTTC.

The gene calls are TRBV2 and TRBJ2-3; TRBD2 agrees at 7 bases. This CDR3 region has 15 residues. Germline-derived CDR1 and CDR2 are SNHLY and FYNNEI. The V gene end was trimmed by 5 bases and the J gene end by 0 bases; junction bases not matched to a gene: 5. CDR3 bases: TGTGCCAGCAGTCCCGGGACTACTAGCACAGATACGCAGTATTTT. It specifies CASSPGTTSTDTQYF.

This clone was counted a few times. The genes are TRBV6-4 and TRBJ2-6; D perhaps matches TRBD1 (5 bases). V was shortened by 0 bases and J by 2 bases, with 8 bases between the two germline ends. Germline-derived CDR1 and CDR2 are MRHNA and SNTAGT. The CDR3 loop spans 16 amino acids. The CDR3 nucleotides read TGTGCCAGCAGTGACTCTTTCAGGGCTGGGGCCAACGTCCTGACTTTC. It specifies CASSDSFRAGANVLTF.

The chain is built from TRBV6-5 and TRBJ1-2; perhaps TRBD1 as D (6 bases). The CDR3 is 13 amino acids. Trimming took off 7 bases at V and 8 bases at J, with 17 bases between the two ends. Germline V gives CDR1 MNHEY, CDR2 SVGAGI. The DNA for the CDR3 is TGTGCCAGCACCACACAGGGAGACGAAGGCTACACCTTC. Its translation is CASTTQGDEGYTF.

The rearrangement joins TRBV6-1 to TRBJ1-1, with 10 positions matching TRBD1. This CDR3 has 15 amino acids. Germline loops: CDR1 MNHNS, CDR2 SASEGT. J lost 1 base, V lost 3 bases, and 2 bases had no gene match. Here the CDR3 DNA reads TGTGCCAGCAGTGATTGGACAGGGGGGAACACTGAAGCTTTCTTT. It specifies CASSDWTGGNTEAFF.